This T cell receptor (beta chain) was profiled in a study of T cell responses to AZD1222 COVID-19 vaccine. The method was immunoSEQ multiplex PCR; TCRdb's version includes in-frame clones alone and lacks a portion of them. The sample shows 98,000 or so clones, approximately 89% of them seen only once. Regarding the study as a whole: Only a handful of AZD1222 recipients tested seropositive at baseline. Regions left unmutated in variants are reportedly the target of nearly half of spike-specific TCRs. Increased Spike-specific TCR breadth and depth were observed after two AZD1222 doses. There were mostly white British donors and more females than males, and clonal diversity was possibly underestimated.

This CDR3 contains 13 residues. The V end was cut by 3 bases, the J end by 4 bases, with 12 bases between. CDR1 SQVTM and CDR2 ANQGSEA come from the germline V gene. On this clone itself: Its matching antigen is unknown.

The TCR comes from an adult in good health. The specimen comprised peripheral blood, sampled on day 0 of AZD1222 vaccination. This chain uses TRBV29-1 with TRBJ1-1; D unclear. The CDR3 nucleotides are TGCAGCGTTGATAAGCGATGGGGCACTGAAGCTTTCTTT. Translation gives CSVDKRWGTEAFF.